This T cell receptor (beta chain) came from a study of blood T cell repertoires in COVID-19. The CDR3 is made up of 14 amino acids. Germline values: CDR1 LGHDT, CDR2 YNNKEL (reference sequence). The V end was cut by 3 bases, the J end by 8 bases, with 15 bases between. Methods used by the authors: From reference gene primer amplification, estimates of nucleated cell counts were derived. This table comes from immunoSEQ multiplex PCR, and its TCRdb copy is limited to in-frame clones, with some not included. That table furnishes V, J and clone size, whereas the DNA furnished D and trimming. The sample lists 70,000 or so clones, about 89% seen once, with roughly 14% in the top ten.

The sequenced material came from peripheral blood. The gene calls are TRBV3-1 (or the pseudogene TRBV3-2) and TRBJ2-3; D is perhaps TRBD2 (5 bases). The source of this sequence is an older woman with acute or convalescent COVID-19. The CDR3 coding sequence is TGTGCCAGCAGCCATCTAGCTTCTGCAGGTACGCAGTATTTT. Translation: CASSHLASAGTQYF.